This TCR beta chain was identified in a study of control samples from healthy donors and cancer patients (dated by TCRdb to about 2020). The library relied on the immunoSEQ multiplex PCR assay. The table comes from immuneACCESS by way of TCRdb, which keeps in-frame sequences with V and J called. Part of the clones is missing from these tables; in studies checked, under half for an unresolved V gene and the rest for unknown reasons. Across this sample there are over 60,000 clones, with roughly 89% seen only once. The ten largest make up 1.5% to 2% of the sample. As encoded in the germline V gene, CDR1 is SGHRS while CDR2 is YFSETQ. From cysteine to phenylalanine, the CDR3 is 13 amino acids long. Here the CDR3 DNA is all that survives: 39 bases in frame from base 1. The V end loses 0 bases and the J end loses 3 bases, and a stretch of 3 bases separates them. Regarding this clone: The clone's antigen remains unknown. Base qualities are not recorded, but no much larger clone differs from it by a single base.

The TCR sequence derives from a woman aged 60-70 years with head and neck cancer. The sample consisted of PBMCs. Rearrangement joined TRBV5-1 to TRBJ1-4; the D gene cannot be resolved reliably. The base sequence is TGCGCCAGCAGCTTGGCCTCTAATGAAAAACTGTTTTTT. It codes for CASSLASNEKLFF. Beyond the CDR3, the reference TRBV5-1 and TRBJ1-4 genes provide the residues; the full variable domain reads: KAGVTQTPRYLIKTRGQQVTLSCSPISGHRSVSWYQQTPGQGLQFLFEYFSETQRNKGNFPGRFSGRQFSNSRSEMNVSTLELGDSALYLCASSLASNEKLFFGSGTQLSVL.